Only a few counts were recorded for the clone carrying this T cell receptor beta chain. This specimen comes from a study of CD8+ T cells in alopecia areata. After isolation, RNA underwent reverse transcription to generate cDNA as the sequencing template. Using immunoSEQ multiplex PCR, the repertoire was profiled, and TCRdb retains in-frame clones only, with some absent. The profile shows 110,000 or so clones, approximately 38% of them singletons. The source material was CD4+ T cells sorted from blood. This TCR was recovered from a human donor with alopecia areata.

CDR3 sequence (DNA): TGTGCCAGCAGCGGAGCGAGCTGGCTTAGAGAGACCCAGTACTTC. Its translation: CASSGASWLRETQYF. The rearrangement joins TRBV7-9 to TRBJ2-5; D is uncertain. V gave up 5 bases and J gave up 4 bases, with 17 bases separating them. Germline V lookup: CDR1 SEHNR, CDR2 FQNEAQ (reference sequence). The length of the CDR3 is 15 residues.